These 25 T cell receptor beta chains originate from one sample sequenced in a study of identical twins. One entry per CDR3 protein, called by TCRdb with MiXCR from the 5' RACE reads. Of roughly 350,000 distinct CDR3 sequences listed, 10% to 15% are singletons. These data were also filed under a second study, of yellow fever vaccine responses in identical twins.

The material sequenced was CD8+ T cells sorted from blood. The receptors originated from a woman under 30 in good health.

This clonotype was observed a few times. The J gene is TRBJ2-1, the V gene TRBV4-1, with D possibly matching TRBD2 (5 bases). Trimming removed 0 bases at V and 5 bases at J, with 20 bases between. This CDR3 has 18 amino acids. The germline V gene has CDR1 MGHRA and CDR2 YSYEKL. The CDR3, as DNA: TGCGCCAGCAGCCAAGAAGAGAACCGGAGGCCCTTGGACAATGAGCAGTTCTTC. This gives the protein CASSQEENRRPLDNEQFF.

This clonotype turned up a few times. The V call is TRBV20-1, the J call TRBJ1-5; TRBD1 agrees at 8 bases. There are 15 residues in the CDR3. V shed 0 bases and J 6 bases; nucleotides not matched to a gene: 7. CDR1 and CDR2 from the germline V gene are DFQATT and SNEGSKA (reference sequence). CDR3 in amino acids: CSARDATGVGQPQHF. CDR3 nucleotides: TGCAGTGCTAGAGACGCGACAGGGGTTGGTCAGCCCCAGCATTTT.

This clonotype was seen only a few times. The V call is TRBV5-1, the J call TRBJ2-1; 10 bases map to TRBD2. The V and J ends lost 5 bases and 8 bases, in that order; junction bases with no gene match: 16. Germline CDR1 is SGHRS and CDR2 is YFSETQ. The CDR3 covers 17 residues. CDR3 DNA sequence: TGCGCCAGCAGGCAAGATGATAGCGGGAGGAGTTGGTATGAGCAGTTCTTC. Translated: CASRQDDSGRSWYEQFF.

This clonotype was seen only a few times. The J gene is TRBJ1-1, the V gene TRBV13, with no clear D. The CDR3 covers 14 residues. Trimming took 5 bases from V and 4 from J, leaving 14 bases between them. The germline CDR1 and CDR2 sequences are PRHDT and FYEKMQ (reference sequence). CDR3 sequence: CASSPLAVGTEAFF. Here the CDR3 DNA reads TGTGCCAGCAGCCCCCTGGCGGTGGGCACTGAAGCTTTCTTT.

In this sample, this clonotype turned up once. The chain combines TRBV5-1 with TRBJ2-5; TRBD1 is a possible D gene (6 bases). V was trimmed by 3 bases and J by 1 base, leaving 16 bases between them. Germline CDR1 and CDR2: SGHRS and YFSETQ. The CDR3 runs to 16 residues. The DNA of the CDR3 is TGCGCCAGCAGCTACGCAAGCAGGGGCTTCCAAGAGACCCAGTACTTC. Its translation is CASSYASRGFQETQYF.

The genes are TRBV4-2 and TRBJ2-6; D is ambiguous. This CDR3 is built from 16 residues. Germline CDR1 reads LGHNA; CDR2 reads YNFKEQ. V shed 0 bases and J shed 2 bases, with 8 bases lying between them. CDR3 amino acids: CASSQDVGTGANVLTF. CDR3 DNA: TGTGCCAGCAGCCAAGATGTAGGTACTGGGGCCAACGTCCTGACTTTC.

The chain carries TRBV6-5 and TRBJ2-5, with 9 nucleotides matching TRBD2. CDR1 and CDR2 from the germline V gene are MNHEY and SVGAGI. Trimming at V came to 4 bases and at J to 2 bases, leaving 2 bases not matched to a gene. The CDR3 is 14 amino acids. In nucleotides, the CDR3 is TGTGCCAGCAGTTGGGGACTAGCACAAGAGACCCAGTACTTC. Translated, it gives CASSWGLAQETQYF.

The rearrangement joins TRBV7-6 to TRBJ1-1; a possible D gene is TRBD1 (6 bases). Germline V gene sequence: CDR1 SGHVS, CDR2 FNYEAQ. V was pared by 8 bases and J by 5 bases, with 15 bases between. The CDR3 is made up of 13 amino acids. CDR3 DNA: TGTGCCAGCTCACGGGGGGCCGGGACTGAAGCTTTCTTT. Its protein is CASSRGAGTEAFF. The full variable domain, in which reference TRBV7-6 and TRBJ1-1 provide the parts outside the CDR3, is GAGVSQSPRYKVTKRGQDVALRCDPISGHVSLYWYRQALGQGPEFLTYFNYEAQQDKSGLPNDRFSAERPEGSISTLTIQRTEQRDSAMYRCASSRGAGTEAFFGQGTRLTVV.

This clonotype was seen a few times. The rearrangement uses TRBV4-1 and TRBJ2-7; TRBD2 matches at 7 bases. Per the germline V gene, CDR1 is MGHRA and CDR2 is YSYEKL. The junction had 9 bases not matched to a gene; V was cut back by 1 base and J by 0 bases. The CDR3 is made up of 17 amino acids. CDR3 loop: CASSQVWSSGSSYEQYF. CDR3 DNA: TGCGCCAGCAGCCAAGTCTGGTCTAGCGGAAGCTCCTACGAGCAGTACTTC.

The chain's CDR3 is CASSVEGGGADTQYF. CDR3 DNA sequence: TGTGCCAGCAGCGTAGAGGGGGGTGGCGCAGATACGCAGTATTTT. The chain combines TRBV9 with TRBJ2-3; D may correspond to TRBD1 or TRBD2 (6 bases each). This CDR3 spans 15 amino acids. V shed 0 bases and J shed 4 bases, with 12 bases lying between them. Germline values: CDR1 SGDLS, CDR2 YYNGEE.

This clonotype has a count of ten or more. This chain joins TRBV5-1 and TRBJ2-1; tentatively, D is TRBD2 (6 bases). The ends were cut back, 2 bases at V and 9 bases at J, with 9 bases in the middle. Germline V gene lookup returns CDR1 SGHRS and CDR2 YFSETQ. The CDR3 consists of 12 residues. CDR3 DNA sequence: TGCGCCAGCAGCTTCGGGGGTCCTGAGCAGTTCTTC. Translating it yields CASSFGGPEQFF.

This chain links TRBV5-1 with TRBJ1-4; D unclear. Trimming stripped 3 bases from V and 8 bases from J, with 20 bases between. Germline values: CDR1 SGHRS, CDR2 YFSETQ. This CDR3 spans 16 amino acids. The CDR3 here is CASSWSDGDTGEKLFF. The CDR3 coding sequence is TGCGCCAGCAGCTGGTCGGACGGCGACACGGGGGAAAAACTGTTTTTT.

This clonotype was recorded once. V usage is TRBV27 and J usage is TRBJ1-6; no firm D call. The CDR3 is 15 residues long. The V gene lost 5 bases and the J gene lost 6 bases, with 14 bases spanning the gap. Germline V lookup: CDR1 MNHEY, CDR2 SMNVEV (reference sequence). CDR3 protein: CASSGTASPNSPLHF. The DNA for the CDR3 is TGTGCCAGCAGTGGCACAGCCAGCCCTAATTCACCCCTCCACTTT.

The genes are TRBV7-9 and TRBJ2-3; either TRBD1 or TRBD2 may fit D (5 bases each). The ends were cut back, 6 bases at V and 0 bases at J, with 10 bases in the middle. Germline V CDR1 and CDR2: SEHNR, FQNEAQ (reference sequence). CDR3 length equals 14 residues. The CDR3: CASSSGTSTDTQYF. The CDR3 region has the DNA TGTGCCAGCAGTTCCGGGACCAGCACAGATACGCAGTATTTT. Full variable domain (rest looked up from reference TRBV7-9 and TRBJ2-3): DTGVSQNPRHKITKRGQNVTFRCDPISEHNRLYWYRQTLGQGPEFLTYFQNEAQLEKSRLLSDRFSAERPKGSFSTLEIQRTEQGDSAMYLCASSSGTSTDTQYFGPGTRLTVL.

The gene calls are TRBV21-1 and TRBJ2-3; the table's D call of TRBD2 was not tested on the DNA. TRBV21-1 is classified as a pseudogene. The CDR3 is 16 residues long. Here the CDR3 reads CASGLAGSSCTDTQYF. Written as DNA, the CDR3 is TGTGCCAGCGGTCTAGCGGGGAGCTCTTGCACAGATACGCAGTATTTT.

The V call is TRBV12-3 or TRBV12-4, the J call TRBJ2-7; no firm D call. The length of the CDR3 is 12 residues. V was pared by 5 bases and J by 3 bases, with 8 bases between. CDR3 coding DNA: TGTGCCAGCAGTGGAGACAACTACGAGCAGTACTTC. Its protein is CASSGDNYEQYF.

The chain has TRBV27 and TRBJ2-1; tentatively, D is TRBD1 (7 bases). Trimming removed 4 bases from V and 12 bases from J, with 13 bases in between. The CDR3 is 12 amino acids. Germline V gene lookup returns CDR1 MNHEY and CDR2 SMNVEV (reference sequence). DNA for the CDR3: TGTGCCAGCAGTTCTCAGGGGGGTGGGCAGTTCTTC. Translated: CASSSQGGGQFF.

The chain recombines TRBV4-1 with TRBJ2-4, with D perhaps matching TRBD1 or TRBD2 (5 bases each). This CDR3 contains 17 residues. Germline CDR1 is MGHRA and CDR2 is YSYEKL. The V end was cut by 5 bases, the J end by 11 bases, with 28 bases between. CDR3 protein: CASSETVGDGRGRVQYF. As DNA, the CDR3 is TGCGCCAGCAGCGAAACGGTGGGGGATGGGAGAGGTCGAGTTCAGTACTTC.

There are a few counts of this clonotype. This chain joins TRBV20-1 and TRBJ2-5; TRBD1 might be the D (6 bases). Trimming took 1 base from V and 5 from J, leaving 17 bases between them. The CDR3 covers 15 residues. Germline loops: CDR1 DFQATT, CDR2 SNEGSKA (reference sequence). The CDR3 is CSARVPWTALETQYF. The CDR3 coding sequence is TGCAGTGCTAGAGTACCTTGGACAGCCCTGGAGACCCAGTACTTC.

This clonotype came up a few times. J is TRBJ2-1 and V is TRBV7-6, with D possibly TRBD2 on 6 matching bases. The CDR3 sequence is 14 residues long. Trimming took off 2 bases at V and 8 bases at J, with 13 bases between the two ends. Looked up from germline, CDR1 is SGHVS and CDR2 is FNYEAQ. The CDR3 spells CASSLKTSLDEQFF. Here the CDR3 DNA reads TGTGCCAGCAGCTTAAAAACTAGCCTCGATGAGCAGTTCTTC. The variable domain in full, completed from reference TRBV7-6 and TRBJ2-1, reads GAGVSQSPRYKVTKRGQDVALRCDPISGHVSLYWYRQALGQGPEFLTYFNYEAQQDKSGLPNDRFSAERPEGSISTLTIQRTEQRDSAMYRCASSLKTSLDEQFFGPGTRLTVL.

The CDR3 DNA follows: TGTGCCAGCAGCTTAGGGAGGGACGGTGAAGCTTTCTTT. Protein sequence: CASSLGRDGEAFF. This sequence joins TRBV13 and TRBJ1-1; perhaps TRBD1 as D (5 bases). The V and J ends lost 0 bases and 7 bases respectively, with 9 bases between them. The length of the CDR3 is 13 residues. CDR1 and CDR2 (germline): PRHDT, FYEKMQ (reference sequence).

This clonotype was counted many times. The CDR3 sequence: CASSHGQGAYEQYF. The CDR3 DNA sequence: TGCGCCAGCAGCCACGGACAGGGGGCCTACGAGCAGTACTTC. V usage is TRBV4-1 and J usage is TRBJ2-7, with TRBD1 identical over 10 bases. The CDR3 spans 14 residues. The V gene end was trimmed by 3 bases and the J gene end by 2 bases; junction bases not matched to a gene: 1. Germline CDR1 reads MGHRA; CDR2 reads YSYEKL.

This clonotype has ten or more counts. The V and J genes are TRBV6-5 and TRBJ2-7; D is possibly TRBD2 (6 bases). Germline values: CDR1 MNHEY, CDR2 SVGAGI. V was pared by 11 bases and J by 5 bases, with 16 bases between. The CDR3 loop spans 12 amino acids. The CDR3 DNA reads TGTGCCTGCTCGGAAGGAGGGAACGAGCAGTACTTC. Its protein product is CACSEGGNEQYF.

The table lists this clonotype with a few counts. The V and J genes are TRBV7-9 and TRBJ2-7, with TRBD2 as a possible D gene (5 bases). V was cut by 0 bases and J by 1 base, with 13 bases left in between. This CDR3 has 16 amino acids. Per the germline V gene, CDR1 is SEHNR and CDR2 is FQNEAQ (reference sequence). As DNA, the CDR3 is TGTGCCAGCAGCTTAGCGCCGTCTAGCAGATCCTACGAGCAGTACTTC. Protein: CASSLAPSSRSYEQYF.

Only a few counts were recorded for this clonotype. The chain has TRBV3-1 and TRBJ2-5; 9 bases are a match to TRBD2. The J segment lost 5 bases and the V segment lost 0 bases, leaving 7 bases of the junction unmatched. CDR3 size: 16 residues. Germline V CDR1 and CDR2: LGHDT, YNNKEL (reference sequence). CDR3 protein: CASSQDQRLAEETQYF. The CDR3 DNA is TGTGCCAGCAGCCAAGATCAGAGACTAGCGGAGGAGACCCAGTACTTC.